The 21 T cell receptor beta chains below come from one sample, sequenced in a study of PD-1 blockade in classical Hodgkin lymphoma. No patient escaped relapse after autologous stem cell transplantation, and brentuximab vedotin exposure varied. Some clones are missing from TCRdb's copy, which holds only in-frame ones; the method was immunoSEQ multiplex PCR. The table records 20,000 to 30,000 clones, about 76% of them present only once. The material was peripheral blood mononuclear cells (PBMCs), obtained before the second cycle of nivolumab. The source of these receptors is a human donor with classical Hodgkin lymphoma.

This chain joins TRBV5-5 and TRBJ1-1; no clear D gene. Trimming pared 5 bases from V and 0 bases from J, leaving 8 bases between. CDR1 is SGHKS and CDR2 is YYEKEE in the germline V gene (reference sequence). The CDR3 loop spans 13 amino acids. This CDR3 reads CASRSDLNTEAFF. The DNA for the CDR3 is TGTGCCAGCAGATCGGACCTGAACACTGAAGCTTTCTTT.

The rearrangement joins TRBV19 to TRBJ2-1; 7 positions agree with TRBD1. CDR3 length: 12 amino acids. V shed 5 bases and J 6 bases; nucleotides not matched to a gene: 1. In germline, CDR1 is LNHDA, CDR2 SQIVND (reference sequence). The CDR3, as DNA: TGTGCCAGTAGTTACAGGGGCAATGAGCAGTTCTTC. Amino acids: CASSYRGNEQFF.

J is TRBJ1-3 and V is TRBV4-1; D not certain. V was clipped by 0 bases and J by 2 bases, with 11 bases between them. Germline V gene sequence: CDR1 MGHRA, CDR2 YSYEKL. The CDR3 extends over 16 amino acids. Here the CDR3 DNA reads TGCGCCAGCAGCCAAGAATCAGGAGCCGCTGGAAACACCATATATTTT. Its translation: CASSQESGAAGNTIYF.

The CDR3 DNA reads TGTGCCAGCAGCTTAAGAAGAGGATCACCGAACACTGAAGCTTTCTTT. Translation gives CASSLRRGSPNTEAFF. V is TRBV7-6 and J is TRBJ1-1; D gene unclear. V lost 2 bases, J lost 1 base, and 14 bases lay in between. The length of the CDR3 is 16 residues. CDR1 and CDR2 from the germline V gene are SGHVS and FNYEAQ.

This clone was recorded only once. This chain connects TRBV2 to TRBJ1-2, with D unresolved. CDR1 and CDR2 (germline): SNHLY, FYNNEI. Trimming removed 6 bases from V and 5 bases from J, with 28 bases in between. The CDR3 sequence is 18 residues long. The CDR3 protein is CASRTPRSHMEGPYGYTF. The CDR3 nucleotides are TGTGCCAGCAGGACCCCGAGGTCCCACATGGAAGGGCCTTATGGCTACACCTTC.

The chain couples TRBV30 to TRBJ1-2; no clear D. The CDR3 sequence is 10 residues long. V lost 3 bases, J lost 7 bases, and 6 bases lay in between. The germline V gene has CDR1 GTSNPN and CDR2 SVGIG (reference sequence). CDR3 in amino acids: CAWRRGGYTF. Written as DNA, the CDR3 is TGTGCCTGGAGGCGGGGTGGCTACACCTTC.

This clone appeared once. This chain uses TRBV6-6 with TRBJ2-1, with 8 positions matching TRBD2. CDR1 is MNHNY, CDR2 SVGAGI, per germline (reference sequence). Trimming at V came to 6 bases and at J to 8 bases, leaving 9 bases not matched to a gene. The CDR3 contains 14 residues. The CDR3 DNA reads TGTGCCAGCAGCGACCGGACTAGCCTGGATGAGCAGTTCTTC. Amino acid sequence: CASSDRTSLDEQFF.

This clone ranks as medium-sized. This sequence joins TRBV6-5 and TRBJ1-6, with D perhaps matching TRBD1 (6 bases). V gave up 7 bases and J gave up 2 bases, with 12 bases separating them. The CDR3 covers 15 residues. Germline V gene sequence: CDR1 MNHEY, CDR2 SVGAGI. The CDR3 protein is CASMAGATYNSPLHF. The CDR3, as DNA: TGTGCCAGCATGGCGGGGGCAACCTATAATTCACCCCTCCACTTT.

This clone occurred once. The chain carries TRBV9 and TRBJ2-1, with TRBD2 matching over 10 bases. This CDR3 has 16 residues. V was clipped by 0 bases and J by 4 bases; unmatched bases: 4. Germline V gene data show CDR1 as SGDLS and CDR2 as YYNGEE. Here the CDR3 reads CASSVGLAGVYNEQFF. In DNA, the CDR3 is TGTGCCAGCAGCGTAGGGCTAGCGGGGGTATACAATGAGCAGTTCTTC.

The chain links TRBV19 to TRBJ2-3; 15 nucleotides line up with TRBD2. CDR3 length: 15 residues. J gave up 4 bases and V 7 bases, and 3 bases lay outside the gene matches. Germline V gives CDR1 LNHDA, CDR2 SQIVND (reference sequence). Here the CDR3 reads CASTRTSGRADTQYF. DNA of the CDR3: TGTGCCAGTACGAGGACTAGCGGGAGGGCAGATACGCAGTATTTT.

The rearrangement joins TRBV4-2 to TRBJ2-3; D is unclear. Germline V lookup: CDR1 LGHNA, CDR2 YNFKEQ. The CDR3 consists of 16 residues. V lost 1 base, J lost 2 bases, and 13 bases lay in between. Here the CDR3 reads CASSQAPGRSTDTQYF. The CDR3 DNA is TGTGCCAGCAGCCAAGCCCCCGGGCGGTCCACAGATACGCAGTATTTT.

The chain joins TRBV7-8 to TRBJ2-7, with 8 bases fitting TRBD1. In germline, CDR1 is SGHVS, CDR2 FQNEAQ. With V trimmed by 5 bases and J by 2 bases, 8 bases remained unmatched. The CDR3 is 15 amino acids. The DNA of the CDR3 is TGTGCCAGCAGCCAAGGACAGGGACTGACCTACGAGCAGTACTTC. Residues: CASSQGQGLTYEQYF.

Here the CDR3 DNA reads TGTGCCAGCGGTAGCGGTCCCTACGAGCAGTACTTC. This gives the protein CASGSGPYEQYF. The V and J genes are TRBV2 and TRBJ2-7; a weak D match, TRBD2 (6 bases). The CDR3 runs 12 residues. Per the germline V gene, CDR1 is SNHLY and CDR2 is FYNNEI. Trimming removed 8 bases from V and 2 bases from J, with 10 bases in between. Looking up the rest from reference TRBV2 and TRBJ2-7 gives the full variable domain: EPEVTQTPSHQVTQMGQEVILRCVPISNHLYFYWYRQILGQKVEFLVSFYNNEISEKSEIFDDQFSVERPDGSNFTLKIRSTKLEDSAMYFCASGSGPYEQYFGPGTRLTVT.

The V call is TRBV5-6, the J call TRBJ2-5; 12 bases map to TRBD2. In germline, CDR1 is SGHDT, CDR2 YYEEEE. The CDR3 runs to 15 residues. Trimming at V came to 7 bases and at J to 5 bases, leaving 9 bases not matched to a gene. CDR3 region: CASARLAGVRETQYF. The CDR3 DNA sequence: TGTGCCAGCGCAAGACTAGCGGGGGTCCGGGAGACCCAGTACTTC.

The chain combines TRBV2 with TRBJ2-2; D gene uncertain. The V gene's germline CDR1 is SNHLY and CDR2 FYNNEI. V was clipped by 1 base and J by 7 bases, with 13 bases between them. The CDR3 spans 15 residues. CDR3 in DNA: TGTGCCAGCAGTGAAGGTCCCCGAAGAGGCGGGGAGCTGTTTTTT. It encodes CASSEGPRRGGELFF.

The chain couples TRBV7-6 to TRBJ1-2; no clear D gene. The CDR3 sequence is 12 residues long. Trimming pared 4 bases from V and 8 bases from J, leaving 11 bases between. Germline-derived CDR1 and CDR2 are SGHVS and FNYEAQ. CDR3 sequence reads: CASSSLLGGYTF. The CDR3 bases are TGTGCCAGCAGCTCGCTCTTGGGAGGCTACACCTTC.

The CDR3 spells CASSPSGQQETQYF. The DNA for the CDR3 is TGCGCCAGCAGCCCCTCCGGACAGCAAGAGACCCAGTACTTC. V and J are TRBV5-1 and TRBJ2-5; perhaps TRBD1 as D (6 bases). From germline, CDR1 is SGHRS and CDR2 YFSETQ. The CDR3 spans 14 residues. Trimming removed 4 bases from V and 2 bases from J, with 12 bases in between.

The chain uses TRBV11-3 and TRBJ1-1, with D perhaps TRBD1 (5 bases). With 5 bases removed from V and 0 bases from J, the gap between germline ends came to 10 bases. This CDR3 has 14 residues. Germline V gene data show CDR1 as SGHNT and CDR2 as YENEEA. CDR3 DNA sequence: TGTGCCAGCAGCGCGCAGGGTTTGAACACTGAAGCTTTCTTT. This gives the protein CASSAQGLNTEAFF.

The chain recombines TRBV7-7 with TRBJ2-5, with TRBD2 matching 8 bases. The germline gives CDR1 SSHAT, CDR2 FNYEAQ (reference sequence). This CDR3 region has 14 residues. V shed 5 bases, J shed 2 bases, and the junction held 4 bases outside the gene matches. The CDR3 reads CASSPGTRQETQYF. As DNA, the CDR3 is TGTGCCAGCAGCCCCGGGACTAGACAAGAGACCCAGTACTTC.

The gene calls are TRBV7-9 and TRBJ1-1; D may be TRBD1 (6 bases). Looked up from germline, CDR1 is SEHNR and CDR2 is FQNEAQ (reference sequence). Trimming removed 5 bases at V and 3 bases at J, with 16 bases between. The CDR3 totals 15 residues. The CDR3: CASSPQTGRDTEAFF. CDR3 coding DNA: TGTGCCAGCAGCCCTCAGACAGGTAGGGACACTGAAGCTTTCTTT.

The rearrangement links TRBV13 to TRBJ1-2, with D uncertain. Germline V gene data show CDR1 as PRHDT and CDR2 as FYEKMQ (reference sequence). Trimming took 8 bases from V and 6 from J, leaving 16 bases between them. The CDR3 sequence is 13 residues long. The CDR3 sequence is CASSHSLGHGYTF. In nucleotides, the CDR3 is TGTGCCAGCTCCCACAGCCTCGGCCATGGCTACACCTTC.